This T cell receptor beta chain was recovered during a study of T cell responses to AZD1222 COVID-19 vaccine. The CDR3 is made up of 12 amino acids. The germline V and J ends were trimmed by 6 bases and 4 bases, with 9 bases remaining between them. The germline CDR1 and CDR2 sequences are MDHEN and SYDVKM. TCRdb keeps only in-frame clones here, not all; method: immunoSEQ multiplex PCR. The table records tens of thousands of clones, around 91% of them present only once. The clonotype originates from an adult in good health. The chain couples TRBV28 to TRBJ1-2; D unclear. The source material was peripheral blood, sampled on day 0 of AZD1222 vaccination. CDR3 sequence (DNA): TGTGCCAGCAGCTGGACTGCCTATGGCTACACCTTC. This translates into CASSWTAYGYTF.